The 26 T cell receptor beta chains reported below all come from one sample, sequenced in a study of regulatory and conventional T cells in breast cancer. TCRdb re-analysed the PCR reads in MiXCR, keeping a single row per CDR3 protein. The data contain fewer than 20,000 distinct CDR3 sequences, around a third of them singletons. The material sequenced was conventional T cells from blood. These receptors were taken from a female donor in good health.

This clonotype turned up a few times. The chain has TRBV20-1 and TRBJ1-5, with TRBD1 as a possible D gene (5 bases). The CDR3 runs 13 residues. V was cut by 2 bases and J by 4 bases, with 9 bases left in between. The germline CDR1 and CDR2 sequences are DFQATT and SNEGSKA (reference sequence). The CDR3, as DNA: TGCAGTGCTAGAAGGGGATTGAATCAGCCCCAGCATTTT. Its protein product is CSARRGLNQPQHF.

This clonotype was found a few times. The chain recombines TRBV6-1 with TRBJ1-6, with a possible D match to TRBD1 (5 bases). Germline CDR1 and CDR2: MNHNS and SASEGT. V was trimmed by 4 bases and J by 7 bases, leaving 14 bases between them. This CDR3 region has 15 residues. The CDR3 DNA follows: TGTGCCAGCAGTGGCCCGGACGGGGGAAATTCACCCCTCCACTTT. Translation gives CASSGPDGGNSPLHF.

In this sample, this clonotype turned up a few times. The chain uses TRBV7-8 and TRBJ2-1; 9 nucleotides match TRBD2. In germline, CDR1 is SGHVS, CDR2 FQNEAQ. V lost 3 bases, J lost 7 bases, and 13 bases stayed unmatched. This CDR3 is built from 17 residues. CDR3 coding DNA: TGTGCCAGCAGCTTGGGGTTTACGCTAGCGGGATTAAATGAGCAGTTCTTC. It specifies CASSLGFTLAGLNEQFF.

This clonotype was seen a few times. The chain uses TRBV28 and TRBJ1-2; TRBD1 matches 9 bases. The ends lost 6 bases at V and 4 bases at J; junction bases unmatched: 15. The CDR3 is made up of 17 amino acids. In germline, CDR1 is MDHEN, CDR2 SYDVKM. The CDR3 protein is CASSPAIGGQGGYGYTF. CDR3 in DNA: TGTGCCAGCAGCCCGGCCATAGGGGGACAGGGAGGCTATGGCTACACCTTC.

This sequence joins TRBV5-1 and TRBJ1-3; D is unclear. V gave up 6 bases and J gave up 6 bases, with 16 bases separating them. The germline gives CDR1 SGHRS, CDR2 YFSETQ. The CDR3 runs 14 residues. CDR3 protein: CASICESRENTIYF. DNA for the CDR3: TGCGCCAGCATCTGTGAGAGCAGAGAAAACACCATATATTTT.

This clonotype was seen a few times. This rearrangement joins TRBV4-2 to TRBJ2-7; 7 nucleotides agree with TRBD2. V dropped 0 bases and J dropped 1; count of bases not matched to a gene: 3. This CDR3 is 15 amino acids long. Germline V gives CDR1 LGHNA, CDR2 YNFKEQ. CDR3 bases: TGTGCCAGCAGCCAAGATCTAGCGGTGTCCTACGAGCAGTACTTC. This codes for CASSQDLAVSYEQYF.

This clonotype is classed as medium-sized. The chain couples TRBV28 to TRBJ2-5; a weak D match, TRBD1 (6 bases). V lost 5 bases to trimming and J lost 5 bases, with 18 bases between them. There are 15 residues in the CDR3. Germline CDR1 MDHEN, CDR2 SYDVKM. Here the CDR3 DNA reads TGTGCCAGCAGTCGCTCCAGGGGTTCCGGTGAGACCCAGTACTTC. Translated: CASSRSRGSGETQYF.

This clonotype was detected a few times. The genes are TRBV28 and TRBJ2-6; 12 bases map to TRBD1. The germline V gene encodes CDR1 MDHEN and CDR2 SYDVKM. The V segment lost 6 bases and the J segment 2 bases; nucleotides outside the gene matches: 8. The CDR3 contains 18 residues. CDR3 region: CASRPTGTGGTGANVLTF. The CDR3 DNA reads TGTGCCAGCAGACCAACCGGGACAGGGGGCACTGGGGCCAACGTCCTGACTTTC.

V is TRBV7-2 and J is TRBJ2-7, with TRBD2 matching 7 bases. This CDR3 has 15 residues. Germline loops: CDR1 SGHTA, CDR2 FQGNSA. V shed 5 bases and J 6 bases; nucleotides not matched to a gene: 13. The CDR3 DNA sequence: TGTGCCAGCAGCCAACGGGGCGGGAGATTTCGCGAGCAGTACTTC. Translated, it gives CASSQRGGRFREQYF.

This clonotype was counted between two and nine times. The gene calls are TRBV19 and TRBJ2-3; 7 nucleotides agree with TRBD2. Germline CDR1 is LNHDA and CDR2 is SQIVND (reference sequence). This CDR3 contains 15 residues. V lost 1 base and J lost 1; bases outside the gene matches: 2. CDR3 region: CASSIGREGTDTQYF. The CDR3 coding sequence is TGTGCCAGTAGTATAGGCCGGGAGGGCACAGATACGCAGTATTTT.

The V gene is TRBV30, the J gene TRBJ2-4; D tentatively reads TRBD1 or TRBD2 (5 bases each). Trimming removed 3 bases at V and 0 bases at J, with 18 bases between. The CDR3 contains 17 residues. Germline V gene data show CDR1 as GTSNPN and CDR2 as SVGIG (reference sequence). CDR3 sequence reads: CAWSGRGPQLAKNIQYF. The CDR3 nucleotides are TGTGCCTGGAGCGGTAGGGGACCCCAATTAGCCAAAAACATTCAGTACTTC.

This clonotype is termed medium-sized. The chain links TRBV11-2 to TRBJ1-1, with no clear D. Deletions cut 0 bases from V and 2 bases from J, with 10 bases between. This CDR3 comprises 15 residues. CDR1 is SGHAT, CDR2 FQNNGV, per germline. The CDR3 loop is CASSLDPAGNTEAFF. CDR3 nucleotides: TGTGCCAGCAGCTTAGATCCGGCAGGTAACACTGAAGCTTTCTTT.

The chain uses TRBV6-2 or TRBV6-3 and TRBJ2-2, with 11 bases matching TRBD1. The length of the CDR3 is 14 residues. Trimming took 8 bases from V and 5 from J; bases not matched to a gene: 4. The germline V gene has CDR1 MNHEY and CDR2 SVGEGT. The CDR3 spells CASGQGAGTGELFF. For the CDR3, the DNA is TGTGCCAGCGGACAGGGGGCTGGGACCGGGGAGCTGTTTTTT.

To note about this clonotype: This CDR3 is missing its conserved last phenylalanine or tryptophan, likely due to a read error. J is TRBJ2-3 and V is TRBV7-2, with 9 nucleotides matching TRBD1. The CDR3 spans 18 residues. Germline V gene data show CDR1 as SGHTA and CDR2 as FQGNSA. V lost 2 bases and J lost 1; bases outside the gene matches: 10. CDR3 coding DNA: TGTGCCAGCAGCTTAACCGACCTCACAGGGGGCCGCACAGATACGCAGTATCTT. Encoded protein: CASSLTDLTGGRTDTQYL.

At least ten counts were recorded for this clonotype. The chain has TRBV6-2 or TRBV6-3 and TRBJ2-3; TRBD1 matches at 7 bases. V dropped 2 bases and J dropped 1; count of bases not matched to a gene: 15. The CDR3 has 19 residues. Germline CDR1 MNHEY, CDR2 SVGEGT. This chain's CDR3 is CASSYPSRQGQEGTDTQYF. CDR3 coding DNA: TGTGCCAGCAGTTACCCCAGTCGACAGGGCCAAGAGGGCACAGATACGCAGTATTTT.

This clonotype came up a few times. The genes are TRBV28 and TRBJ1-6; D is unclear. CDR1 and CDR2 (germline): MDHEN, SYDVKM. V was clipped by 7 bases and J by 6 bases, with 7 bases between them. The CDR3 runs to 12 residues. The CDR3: CASNPANSPLHF. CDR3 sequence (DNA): TGTGCCAGCAACCCTGCTAATTCACCCCTCCACTTT. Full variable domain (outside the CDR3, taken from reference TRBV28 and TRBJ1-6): DVKVTQSSRYLVKRTGEKVFLECVQDMDHENMFWYRQDPGLGLRLIYFSYDVKMKEKGDIPEGYSVSREKKERFSLILESASTNQTSMYLCASNPANSPLHFGNGTRLTVT.

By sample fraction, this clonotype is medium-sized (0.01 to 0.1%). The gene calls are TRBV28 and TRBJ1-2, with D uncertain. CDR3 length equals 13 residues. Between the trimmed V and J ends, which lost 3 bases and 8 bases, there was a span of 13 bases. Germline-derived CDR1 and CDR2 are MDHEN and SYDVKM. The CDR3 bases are TGTGCCAGCAGTTTCCTCTCCCACGAGGGCTACACCTTC. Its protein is CASSFLSHEGYTF.

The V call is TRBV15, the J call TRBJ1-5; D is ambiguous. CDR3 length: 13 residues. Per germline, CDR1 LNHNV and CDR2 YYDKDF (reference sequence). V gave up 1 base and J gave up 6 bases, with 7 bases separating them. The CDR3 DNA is TGTGCCACCAGCAGAGGGAGGAGTCAGCCCCAGCATTTT. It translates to CATSRGRSQPQHF.

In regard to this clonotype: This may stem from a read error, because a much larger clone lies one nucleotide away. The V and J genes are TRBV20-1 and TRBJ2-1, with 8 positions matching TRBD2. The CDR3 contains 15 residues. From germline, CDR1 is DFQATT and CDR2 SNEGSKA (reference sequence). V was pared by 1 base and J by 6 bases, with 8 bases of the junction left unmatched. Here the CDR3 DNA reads TGCAGTGCTAGAGCTAGGACTAGCTACGGCAATGAGCAGTTCTTC. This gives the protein CSARARTSYGNEQFF.

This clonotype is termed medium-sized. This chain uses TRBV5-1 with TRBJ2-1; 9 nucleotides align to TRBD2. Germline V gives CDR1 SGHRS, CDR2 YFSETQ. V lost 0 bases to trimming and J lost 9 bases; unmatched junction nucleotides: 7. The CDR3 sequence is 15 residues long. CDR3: CASSLGSSGKGEQFF. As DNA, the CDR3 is TGCGCCAGCAGCTTGGGGTCTAGCGGGAAGGGTGAGCAGTTCTTC.

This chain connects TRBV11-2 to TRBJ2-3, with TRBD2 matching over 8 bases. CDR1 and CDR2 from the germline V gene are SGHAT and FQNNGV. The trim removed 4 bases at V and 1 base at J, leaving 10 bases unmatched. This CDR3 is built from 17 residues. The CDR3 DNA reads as TGTGCCAGCAGCTCCGGGACTAGATGGCCGGGCACAGATACGCAGTATTTT. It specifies CASSSGTRWPGTDTQYF.

CDR3 DNA: TGTGCCAGCAGTATGCTAGCGGTAAAGTTCTCCGGGGAGCTGTTTTTT. Its protein is CASSMLAVKFSGELFF. The chain joins TRBV12-3 or TRBV12-4 to TRBJ2-2; TRBD2 matches at 7 bases. V shed 5 bases, J shed 6 bases, and the junction held 12 bases outside the gene matches. This CDR3 contains 16 residues.

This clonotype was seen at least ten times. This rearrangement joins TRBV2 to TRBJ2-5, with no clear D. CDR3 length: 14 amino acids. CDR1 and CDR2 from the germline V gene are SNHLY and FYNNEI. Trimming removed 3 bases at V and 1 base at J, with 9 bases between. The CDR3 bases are TGTGCCAGCAGTGAGGTCCAGTTCCAAGAGACCCAGTACTTC. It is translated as CASSEVQFQETQYF.

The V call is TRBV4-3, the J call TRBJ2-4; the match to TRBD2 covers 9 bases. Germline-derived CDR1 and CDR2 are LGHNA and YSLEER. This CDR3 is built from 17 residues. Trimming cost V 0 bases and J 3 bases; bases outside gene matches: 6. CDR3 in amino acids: CASSQDGAGGGKNIQYF. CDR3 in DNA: TGCGCCAGCAGCCAAGACGGAGCGGGGGGAGGCAAAAACATTCAGTACTTC.

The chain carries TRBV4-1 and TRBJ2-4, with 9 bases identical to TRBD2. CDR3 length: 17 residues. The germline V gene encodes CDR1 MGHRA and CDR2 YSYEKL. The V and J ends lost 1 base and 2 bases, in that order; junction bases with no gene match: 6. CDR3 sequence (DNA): TGCGCCAGCAGCCAAGGGAGAGCGGGAGGAACCAAAAACATTCAGTACTTC. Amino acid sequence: CASSQGRAGGTKNIQYF.

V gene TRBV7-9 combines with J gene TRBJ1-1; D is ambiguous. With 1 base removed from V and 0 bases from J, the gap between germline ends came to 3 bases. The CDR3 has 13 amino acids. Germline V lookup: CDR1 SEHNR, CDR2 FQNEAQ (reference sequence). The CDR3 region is CASSLDMNTEAFF. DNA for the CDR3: TGTGCCAGCAGCTTAGACATGAACACTGAAGCTTTCTTT.